This is a list of T cell receptor beta chains from one sample in a study of CD4 T cells in relation to SARS-CoV-2 and coronaviruses. These receptors have no known antigen. Measured with immunoSEQ multiplex PCR; TCRdb has only the in-frame clones, and not every one. The sample has about 36,000 clones, more than 65% seen once. Sequenced sample: memory CD4+ T cells from PBMCs, cultured in vitro. The receptors come from an adult with COVID-19. CDR3s include the opening cysteine and the closing phenylalanine or tryptophan. The D gene is left open where the match is weak. Where a row states a size, it is once, few, many or the class of an expanded clone; other rows omit it.

j_call,cdr3_length,clone_size,d_call,v_call,cdr3_nt,cdr3_aa
TRBJ1-2,11,.,.,TRBV2,TGTGCCAGCAGACCGACGAGCGGCTACACCTTC,CASRPTSGYTF
TRBJ1-1,14,.,.,TRBV5-1,TGCGCCAGCAGCTCGGGGGGTATGAACACTGAAGCTTTCTTT,CASSSGGMNTEAFF
TRBJ2-7,19,.,TRBD2,TRBV10-3,TGTGCCATCAGGGACCCGACTAGCGGGAGACGTGTGGGGTCCTACGAGCAGTACTTC,CAIRDPTSGRRVGSYEQYF
TRBJ1-2,14,.,.,TRBV27,TGTGCCAGCAGTTATAACGGGGCGAACTATGGCTACACCTTC,CASSYNGANYGYTF
TRBJ2-1,15,.,TRBD2,TRBV5-8,TGTGCCAGCAGCAAGCGGGAGGGCTCCTACAATGAGCAGTTCTTC,CASSKREGSYNEQFF
TRBJ2-2,14,.,.,TRBV6-5,TGTGCCAGCAGAAAGGTAGCGAACACCGGGGAGCTGTTTTTT,CASRKVANTGELFF
TRBJ2-3,14,.,TRBD1,TRBV10-3,TGTGCCATCAGTACCGACAGGGGGACAGATACGCAGTATTTT,CAISTDRGTDTQYF
TRBJ2-5,14,.,.,TRBV28,TGTGCCAGCAGTTTACTGGGAGGAGATGAGACCCAGTACTTC,CASSLLGGDETQYF
TRBJ2-2,14,.,TRBD1,TRBV11-3,TGTGCCAGCGGGACAGGGGCACCCACCGGGGAGCTGTTTTTT,CASGTGAPTGELFF
TRBJ1-5,13,.,.,TRBV24-1,TGTGCCACCAGTGACCCCCCTTCGTGGGCCCAGCATTTT,CATSDPPSWAQHF
TRBJ1-2,14,.,.,TRBV6-5,TGTGCCAGCCGGAAGAGGGCAGCTAACTATGGCTACACCTTC,CASRKRAANYGYTF
TRBJ2-1,16,.,TRBD2,TRBV2,TGTGCCAGCAGTGTTGATGGACTAGCGGGAGTTAATGAGCAGTTCTTC,CASSVDGLAGVNEQFF
TRBJ2-5,13,.,TRBD1,TRBV2,TGTGCCAGCAGGAGGGGGCTAGTAGAGACCCAGTACTTC,CASRRGLVETQYF
TRBJ2-7,18,.,.,TRBV18,TGTGCCAGCTCACCACCGGGTTCGGGCAGTCGAGTTTTCGGCGAGCAGTACTTC,CASSPPGSGSRVFGEQYF
TRBJ2-5,13,.,.,TRBV4-1,TGCGCCAGGACAGTCGGTTTACGAGAGACCCAGTACTTC,CARTVGLRETQYF
TRBJ2-7,15,.,.,TRBV7-8,TGTGCCAGCAGCCTACCCCCCGCAGGTCCCTACGAGCAGTACTTC,CASSLPPAGPYEQYF
TRBJ1-2,14,.,.,TRBV3-1/TRBV3-2,TGTGCCAGCAGCCAGGGTCTTGGGACGTATGGCTACACCTTC,CASSQGLGTYGYTF
TRBJ2-1,12,.,.,TRBV28,TGTGCCAGCAGGAGGGTGGTAAATGAGCAGTTCTTC,CASRRVVNEQFF
TRBJ1-2,12,.,.,TRBV15,TGTGCCACCAGCAGCGGTAACTATGGCTACACCTTC,CATSSGNYGYTF
TRBJ2-3,15,.,.,TRBV5-1,TGCGCCAGCAGCGCCTACGGGGCTTACACAGATACGCAGTATTTT,CASSAYGAYTDTQYF
TRBJ2-7,15,.,TRBD1,TRBV6-2/TRBV6-3,TGTGCCAGCAGTTCGACGACAGGGGCGGTCTACGAGCAGTACTTC,CASSSTTGAVYEQYF
TRBJ2-1,14,.,TRBD2,TRBV15,TGTGCCACCAGCCCCGAAGGACTAGCGGGAAGTGAATTCTTC,CATSPEGLAGSEFF
TRBJ1-2,15,.,TRBD1,TRBV7-2,TGTGCCAGCAGCCACCGGACAGGACCTCACGATGGCTACACCTTC,CASSHRTGPHDGYTF
TRBJ2-7,14,.,.,TRBV5-4,TGTGCCAGCAGCTCAGGGACGGCCGCCTACGAGCAGTACTTC,CASSSGTAAYEQYF
TRBJ2-3,15,.,TRBD1,TRBV28,TGTGCCAGCAGTGTACCGGGACAGGGGTTTACTACGCAGTATTTT,CASSVPGQGFTTQYF
TRBJ2-5,13,.,.,TRBV28,TGTGCCAGCATACAGGGAGGGAGGGAGACCCAGTACTTC,CASIQGGRETQYF
TRBJ2-7,14,.,.,TRBV7-8,TGTGCCAGCACTCCAGTGAGGGGGGCGACCGAGCAGTACTTC,CASTPVRGATEQYF
TRBJ2-3,15,.,.,TRBV10-3,TGTGCCATCAGTGAGCAAACTAGTATATCAGATACGCAGTATTTT,CAISEQTSISDTQYF
TRBJ2-7,16,few,TRBD2,TRBV7-9,TGTGCCAGCAGCTTAGCCGGGAGGGCGAGCTCCTACGAGCAGTACTTC,CASSLAGRASSYEQYF
TRBJ2-7,14,.,TRBD2,TRBV19,TGTGCCAGTAGGGTTGGAGCGGGAGTTTACGAGCAGTACTTC,CASRVGAGVYEQYF
TRBJ2-5,15,once,.,TRBV7-3,TGTGCCAGCAGCTTCAGGGGCCAATCCCAAGAGACCCAGTACTTC,CASSFRGQSQETQYF
TRBJ2-7,15,once,.,TRBV5-4,TGTGCCAGCAGCCCCCGAGGGGGGCAGACAGACGAGCAGTACTTC,CASSPRGGQTDEQYF
TRBJ1-4,15,.,.,TRBV19,TGTGCCAGTAGCGGAGACGGAGCAACTAATGAAAAACTGTTTTTT,CASSGDGATNEKLFF
TRBJ2-2,13,.,TRBD1,TRBV24-1,TGTGCCACCAGGGGACAGCTTTCCGGGGAGCTGTTTTTT,CATRGQLSGELFF
TRBJ1-1,14,.,.,TRBV6-5,TGTGCCAGCAGTTACTCGCCAGGGGCTCCTTCTCCTTTCTTT,CASSYSPGAPSPFF
TRBJ1-2,13,.,.,TRBV5-6,TGTGCCAGCAGCTTGGCAGGGGAGGGCGGCTACACCTTC,CASSLAGEGGYTF
TRBJ2-7,16,.,.,TRBV19,TGTGCCAGTAGTATCGTAAGGACTCAAGCCATCTACGAGCAGTACTTC,CASSIVRTQAIYEQYF
TRBJ1-5,15,.,.,TRBV2,TGTGCCAGCACCACTGGACAAACGCCCAATCAGCCCCAGCATTTT,CASTTGQTPNQPQHF
TRBJ1-6,14,.,TRBD1,TRBV30,TGTGCCTGGATGAGACAGGGGGTTATGACACCCCTCCACTTT,CAWMRQGVMTPLHF
TRBJ2-2,15,once,TRBD2,TRBV7-2,TGTGCCAGCAGATTCCGGGACTACGTCGCCGGGGAGCTGTTTTTT,CASRFRDYVAGELFF
TRBJ1-5,13,.,TRBD1,TRBV5-6,TGTGCCAGCAGCCGGACAGGAGGGCAGCCCCAGCATTTT,CASSRTGGQPQHF
TRBJ2-2,16,.,.,TRBV5-5,TGTGCCAGCAGCTTGGTCCCGACTCTCAGGGCCGGGGAGCTGTTTTTT,CASSLVPTLRAGELFF
TRBJ1-6,15,few,.,TRBV6-5,TGTGCCAGCAGGCGATCCAGGGGAGGTAATTCACCCCTCCACTTT,CASRRSRGGNSPLHF
TRBJ2-3,12,.,.,TRBV20-1,TGCAGTGCTAGTGGGTCTCGGGATACGCAGTATTTT,CSASGSRDTQYF
TRBJ2-7,14,.,.,TRBV2,TGTGCCAGCAGTGAAGCGGGACTCCTCTACGAGCAGTACTTC,CASSEAGLLYEQYF